The 25 T cell receptor beta chains listed next were all sequenced from one sample in a study of T cell repertoires in cytomegalovirus infection. TCRdb reprocessed the reads via MiXCR and lists one record per CDR3 protein. Among around 300,000 distinct CDR3 sequences, roughly 9.5% were seen once, and the ten largest hold around 4%. Sequencing was carried out using PBMCs. Every receptor here comes from a human donor in good health (CMV status not recorded). Some clones in this sample may be carry-over from other donors' samples.

V gene TRBV9 combines with J gene TRBJ2-7; the D gene is possibly TRBD1 (5 bases). Germline CDR1 SGDLS, CDR2 YYNGEE. The ends were cut back, 0 bases at V and 6 bases at J, with 10 bases in the middle. The CDR3 totals 13 residues. CDR3 residues: CASSVVSGAEQYF. DNA for the CDR3: TGTGCCAGCAGCGTAGTCTCTGGGGCCGAGCAGTACTTC. The variable domain in full, with the rest retrieved from reference TRBV9 and TRBJ2-7, is DSGVTQTPKHLITATGQRVTLRCSPRSGDLSVYWYQQSLDQGLQFLIQYYNGEERAKGNILERFSAQQFPDLHSELNLSSLELGDSALYFCASSVVSGAEQYFGPGTRLTVT.

The rearrangement uses TRBV5-1 and TRBJ2-5; D perhaps matches TRBD1 (5 bases). The CDR3 length is 15 residues. Looked up from germline, CDR1 is SGHRS and CDR2 is YFSETQ. V lost 5 bases and J lost 2, with 16 bases in between. The DNA for the CDR3 is TGCGCCAGCAGATCTATCCAGGGAACTCAAGAGACCCAGTACTTC. It codes for CASRSIQGTQETQYF.

The chain uses TRBV7-6 and TRBJ2-7, with TRBD2 matching over 10 bases. The J segment lost 0 bases and the V segment lost 0 bases, leaving 2 bases of the junction unmatched. There are 16 residues in the CDR3. Germline V gene lookup returns CDR1 SGHVS and CDR2 FNYEAQ. DNA of the CDR3: TGTGCCAGCAGCTTAGCATCTAGCGGGAGCTCCTACGAGCAGTACTTC. Its translation: CASSLASSGSSYEQYF. Based on the CDR3 plus reference TRBV7-6 and TRBJ2-7, the full variable domain is GAGVSQSPRYKVTKRGQDVALRCDPISGHVSLYWYRQALGQGPEFLTYFNYEAQQDKSGLPNDRFSAERPEGSISTLTIQRTEQRDSAMYRCASSLASSGSSYEQYFGPGTRLTVT.

The V and J genes are TRBV6-1 and TRBJ2-5; possibly TRBD1 for D (6 bases). CDR3 size: 14 residues. From germline, CDR1 is MNHNS and CDR2 SASEGT. V lost 5 bases and J 1 base, leaving 11 bases between the germline ends. This chain's CDR3 is CASSILGAQETQYF. Written as DNA, the CDR3 is TGTGCCAGCAGTATCTTGGGGGCCCAAGAGACCCAGTACTTC.

The rearrangement joins TRBV28 to TRBJ2-1; a weak D match, TRBD2 (5 bases). This CDR3 is built from 14 residues. CDR1 is MDHEN, CDR2 SYDVKM, per germline. Trimming pared 6 bases from V and 14 bases from J, leaving 23 bases between. CDR3 bases: TGTGCCAGCAGCACCCTCCCCTCGGGGAGATCGGAGTTCTTC. It is translated as CASSTLPSGRSEFF. Full variable domain (outside the CDR3, taken from reference TRBV28 and TRBJ2-1): DVKVTQSSRYLVKRTGEKVFLECVQDMDHENMFWYRQDPGLGLRLIYFSYDVKMKEKGDIPEGYSVSREKKERFSLILESASTNQTSMYLCASSTLPSGRSEFFGPGTRLTVL.

This clonotype was seen at least ten times. This CDR3 reads CASGLGTYEQYF. The CDR3 DNA sequence: TGTGCTAGTGGCCTGGGGACCTACGAGCAGTACTTC. This chain connects TRBV12-5 to TRBJ2-7; D gene ambiguous. V was trimmed by 6 bases and J by 2 bases, leaving 8 bases between them. Germline CDR1 and CDR2: LGHNT and FRNRAP. This CDR3 is built from 12 residues.

Concerning this clonotype itself: This may come from a read error, since a much larger clone is one base off. V usage is TRBV7-2 and J usage is TRBJ2-7; no firm D call. With 5 bases removed from V and 4 bases from J, the gap between germline ends came to 15 bases. Germline V gene sequence: CDR1 SGHTA, CDR2 FQGNSA. CDR3 size: 14 residues. The CDR3 DNA sequence: TGTGCCAGCAGCCAGACAAGGGTCCGGTACGAGCAGTACTTC. Residues: CASSQTRVRYEQYF. The entire variable domain, with the rest obtained from reference TRBV7-2 and TRBJ2-7, is as follows: GAGVSQSPSNKVTEKGKDVELRCDPISGHTALYWYRQSLGQGLEFLIYFQGNSAPDKSGLPSDRFSAERTGGSVSTLTIQRTQQEDSAVYLCASSQTRVRYEQYFGPGTRLTVT.

This clonotype was observed many times. The chain is built from TRBV28 and TRBJ2-7, with TRBD1 identical over 8 bases. CDR1 and CDR2 (germline): MDHEN, SYDVKM. The CDR3 consists of 14 residues. Losses at the gene ends were 1 base for V and 3 bases for J; bases not matched to a gene: 2. Here the CDR3 reads CASSLSGTGYEQYF. In DNA, the CDR3 is TGTGCCAGCAGTTTATCTGGGACAGGCTACGAGCAGTACTTC.

V and J are TRBV28 and TRBJ1-2; unclear D gene. CDR3 length: 12 residues. Germline CDR1 and CDR2: MDHEN and SYDVKM. V was shortened by 5 bases and J by 8 bases, with 12 bases between the two germline ends. CDR3: CASSHPILGYTF. The CDR3 DNA reads TGTGCCAGCAGTCACCCCATTTTGGGCTACACCTTC.

The rearrangement links TRBV7-9 to TRBJ1-2; TRBD1 is a possible D gene (6 bases). The CDR3 spans 15 residues. Germline V gene sequence: CDR1 SEHNR, CDR2 FQNEAQ (reference sequence). V lost 6 bases and J 3 bases, leaving 17 bases between the germline ends. The DNA for the CDR3 is TGTGCCAGCAGACCATCGACAGGCCCCGACTATGGCTACACCTTC. The encoded protein is CASRPSTGPDYGYTF.

This clonotype was counted only a few times. A read error may account for a junction end that differs from germline. The CDR3 loop reads CASSPGTVDGELFF. As DNA, the CDR3 is TGTGCCAGCAGCCCCGGGACAGTGGACGGGGAGCTGTTTTTT. The chain is built from TRBV4-1 and TRBJ2-2, with 7 bases matching TRBD1. CDR3 length: 14 residues. Germline values: CDR1 MGHRA, CDR2 YSYEKL.

This clonotype was observed a handful of times. J is TRBJ2-7 and V is TRBV4-1; unclear D gene. V gave up 0 bases and J gave up 3 bases, with 12 bases separating them. Germline assignment: CDR1 MGHRA and CDR2 YSYEKL. This CDR3 spans 15 amino acids. CDR3 amino acids: CASSQDLIGLYEQYF. The CDR3 DNA follows: TGCGCCAGCAGCCAAGATCTGATAGGCCTCTACGAGCAGTACTTC.

This clonotype was observed at least ten times. The chain recombines TRBV7-2 with TRBJ2-7; TRBD1 matches at 11 bases. Germline V gives CDR1 SGHTA, CDR2 FQGNSA. The CDR3 sequence is 17 residues long. After removal of 1 base from V and 0 bases from J, the junction contained 5 bases not matched to a gene. The CDR3 protein is CASSLGDRGAFSYEQYF. The DNA of the CDR3 is TGTGCCAGCAGCTTAGGGGACAGGGGGGCCTTCTCCTACGAGCAGTACTTC.

This clonotype was recorded at least ten times. The chain recombines TRBV7-8 with TRBJ1-1; perhaps TRBD1 as D (5 bases). Per the germline V gene, CDR1 is SGHVS and CDR2 is FQNEAQ. CDR3 length equals 14 residues. V gave up 2 bases and J gave up 12 bases, with 19 bases separating them. DNA of the CDR3: TGTGCCAGCAGCTTATCCAGGGCGCAGGGAATGCCTTTCTTT. Translated, it gives CASSLSRAQGMPFF.

With regard to this clonotype: A read error may explain this, as a much larger clone is one base away. This sequence joins TRBV5-6 and TRBJ1-5; 8 bases map to TRBD1. Germline V gene lookup returns CDR1 SGHDT and CDR2 YYEEEE. Trimming took 1 base from V and 6 from J; bases not matched to a gene: 9. This CDR3 spans 16 amino acids. CDR3 in amino acids: CASSLRTGRAGQPQHF. The DNA of the CDR3 is TGTGCCAGCAGCTTGAGGACAGGGCGCGCCGGTCAGCCCCAGCATTTT. The whole variable domain, remainder taken from reference TRBV5-6 and TRBJ1-5, is DAGVTQSPTHLIKTRGQQVTLRCSPKSGHDTVSWYQQALGQGPQFIFQYYEEEERQRGNFPDRFSGHQFPNYSSELNVNALLLGDSALYLCASSLRTGRAGQPQHFGDGTRLSIL.

The J gene is TRBJ2-1, the V gene TRBV4-2; D uncertain. The CDR3 spans 14 residues. CDR1 is LGHNA, CDR2 YNFKEQ, per germline. With 1 base removed from V and 5 bases from J, the gap between germline ends came to 9 bases. In DNA form, the CDR3 reads TGTGCCAGCAGCCAAGTTTACGGAAACAATGAGCAGTTCTTC. Amino acid sequence: CASSQVYGNNEQFF.

This clonotype was detected a few times. The gene calls are TRBV4-1 and TRBJ2-5; no clear D. The CDR3 is made up of 13 amino acids. With 5 bases removed from V and 2 bases from J, the gap between germline ends came to 9 bases. Per germline, CDR1 MGHRA and CDR2 YSYEKL. This CDR3 reads CASSSRRQETQYF. The CDR3 DNA sequence: TGCGCCAGCAGCTCCCGGCGACAAGAGACCCAGTACTTC.

This clonotype was observed at least ten times. The chain carries TRBV7-9 and TRBJ1-1, with D unclear. The V gene's germline CDR1 is SEHNR and CDR2 FQNEAQ (reference sequence). V was trimmed by 0 bases and J by 4 bases, leaving 9 bases between them. CDR3 size: 14 residues. CDR3 sequence: CASSLARMGTEAFF. CDR3 nucleotide sequence: TGTGCCAGCAGCTTAGCGCGGATGGGCACTGAAGCTTTCTTT.

This clonotype was counted many times. CDR3 region: CATHGTRSYEQYF. In nucleotides, the CDR3 is TGTGCCACCCACGGGACACGAAGCTACGAGCAGTACTTC. This chain connects TRBV28 to TRBJ2-7; the D gene is possibly TRBD1 (6 bases). The germline V gene has CDR1 MDHEN and CDR2 SYDVKM. The ends were cut back, 10 bases at V and 3 bases at J, with 16 bases in the middle. CDR3 length: 13 amino acids.

This clonotype was recorded at least ten times. CDR3 DNA sequence: TGTGCCAGCAGCCTAGGGACAGGGGGCGCGGCGGGCTATGGCTACACCTTC. Its protein is CASSLGTGGAAGYGYTF. The genes are TRBV7-8 and TRBJ1-2; 12 nucleotides line up with TRBD1. Germline V gene data show CDR1 as SGHVS and CDR2 as FQNEAQ. J lost 4 bases, V lost 5 bases, and 11 bases had no gene match. The CDR3 contains 17 residues.

The sample holds a few counts of this clonotype. The chain carries TRBV15 and TRBJ2-1; D not certain. The CDR3 consists of 16 residues. Germline V lookup: CDR1 LNHNV, CDR2 YYDKDF (reference sequence). V was trimmed by 1 base and J by 6 bases, leaving 16 bases between them. In DNA, the CDR3 is TGTGCCACCAGCAGAGTAGGCGGACCTAGGGTCAATGAGCAGTTCTTC. It translates to CATSRVGGPRVNEQFF.

This clonotype was counted at least ten times. The J gene is TRBJ1-3, the V gene TRBV12-3 or TRBV12-4; no reliable D call. This CDR3 region has 14 residues. The ends were cut back, 3 bases at V and 2 bases at J, with 8 bases in the middle. In nucleotides, the CDR3 is TGTGCCAGCAGTTTGGTGGCAACTGGAAACACCATATATTTT. Protein sequence: CASSLVATGNTIYF.

This clonotype was observed many times. The chain links TRBV7-2 to TRBJ1-2; D not certain. V lost 1 base and J lost 0, with 9 bases in between. The germline gives CDR1 SGHTA, CDR2 FQGNSA. The CDR3 runs 15 residues. The CDR3 sequence: CASSLGLGANYGYTF. The CDR3 nucleotides are TGTGCCAGCAGCTTAGGCCTCGGAGCTAACTATGGCTACACCTTC.

The V call is TRBV19, the J call TRBJ2-5; 7 nucleotides line up with TRBD2. Germline CDR1 LNHDA, CDR2 SQIVND (reference sequence). The length of the CDR3 is 13 residues. Trimming at V came to 3 bases and at J to 5 bases, leaving 3 bases not matched to a gene. The CDR3 DNA follows: TGTGCCAGTAGTATGAGCGGGGTGGAGACCCAGTACTTC. Its protein product is CASSMSGVETQYF.

The chain combines TRBV4-2 with TRBJ1-5; no reliable D call. CDR1 and CDR2 (germline): LGHNA, YNFKEQ. The V end was cut by 3 bases, the J end by 5 bases, with 11 bases between. The CDR3 totals 14 residues. The CDR3, as DNA: TGTGCCAGCAGCCAGGAAAAATGGGATCAGCCCCAGCATTTT. This translates into CASSQEKWDQPQHF.